These T cell receptor beta chains were read from a single sample in a study of cytomegalovirus exposure and HLA in healthy donors. Sequenced by immunoSEQ multiplex PCR; TCRdb stores in-frame clones only, minus some. This sample carries 150,000 to 200,000 clones, around 82% of them seen once, and the ten largest clones take under 1.1%. The sequenced sample was PBMCs. These receptor sequences come from a man aged 25-40 years in good health and CMV-seronegative. Each CDR3 is given with its conserved first and last residue. A D gene is named only where the DNA matches it firmly. Only part of the rows carry a size: once, few, many, or a class if the clone is expanded.

v_call,j_call,d_call,clone_size,cdr3_length,cdr3_aa,cdr3_nt
TRBV28,TRBJ1-2,.,.,17,CASTRYGEQGRHYGYTF,TGTGCCAGCACCCGATATGGGGAACAGGGAAGGCACTATGGCTACACCTTC
TRBV6-6,TRBJ2-5,.,.,12,CASSYSTGTQYF,TGTGCCAGCAGTTACTCGACGGGGACCCAGTACTTC
TRBV10-2,TRBJ2-2,TRBD1,.,15,CASSGAGGGTGELFF,TGCGCCAGCAGTGGGGCAGGGGGCGGCACCGGGGAGCTGTTTTTT
TRBV5-4,TRBJ1-2,.,many,13,CASRSMGGFGYTF,TGTGCCAGCAGATCAATGGGAGGGTTCGGCTACACCTTC
TRBV7-2,TRBJ1-2,.,.,12,CASSPLQGGYTF,TGTGCCAGCAGCCCTTTACAGGGTGGCTACACCTTC
TRBV2,TRBJ1-1,.,.,13,CASSYAGPGEAFF,TGTGCCAGCAGTTATGCAGGTCCTGGGGAAGCTTTCTTT
TRBV2,TRBJ2-1,TRBD1,.,14,CASSVRQGANEQFF,TGTGCCAGCAGTGTTCGGCAGGGGGCGAATGAGCAGTTCTTC
TRBV10-3,TRBJ1-5,.,few,15,CAISELHDSSRPQHF,TGTGCCATCAGTGAGCTTCACGACAGCTCCCGGCCCCAGCATTTT
TRBV28,TRBJ1-1,.,.,15,CASSLPQPLNTEAFF,TGTGCCAGCAGTCTCCCACAGCCCCTCAACACTGAAGCTTTCTTT
TRBV27,TRBJ2-1,TRBD2,.,16,CASSSPGLRGGNEQFF,TGTGCCAGCAGTTCCCCAGGATTGCGGGGGGGGAATGAGCAGTTCTTC
TRBV19,TRBJ1-3,.,.,17,CASRAPGELDSGNTIYF,TGTGCCAGTAGAGCACCAGGGGAATTGGACTCTGGAAACACCATATATTTT
TRBV5-6,TRBJ1-2,.,.,13,CASSKTGLYGYTF,TGTGCCAGCAGCAAAACAGGGCTGTATGGCTACACCTTC
TRBV27,TRBJ2-7,TRBD1,.,15,CASSLSGQASYEQYF,TGTGCCAGCAGTTTATCCGGACAGGCCTCCTACGAGCAGTACTTC
TRBV7-2,TRBJ2-1,.,.,15,CASSIDRILSGEQFF,TGTGCCAGCAGCATAGACCGGATACTCAGCGGTGAGCAGTTCTTC
TRBV5-1,TRBJ2-2,.,.,13,CASSAANTGELFF,TGCGCCAGCAGCGCGGCGAACACCGGGGAGCTGTTTTTT
TRBV27,TRBJ2-7,TRBD1,.,13,CASSDRGPREQYF,TGTGCCAGCAGTGACAGGGGTCCGCGCGAGCAGTACTTC
TRBV14,TRBJ2-5,.,once,15,CASSQDNRDQETQYF,TGTGCCAGCAGCCAAGATAACAGGGACCAAGAGACCCAGTACTTC
TRBV19,TRBJ2-5,.,.,15,CASSIQGGGEETQYF,TGTGCCAGTAGTATTCAGGGTGGTGGGGAAGAGACCCAGTACTTC
TRBV19,TRBJ2-1,.,.,15,CASSLPRDSTIGQFF,TGTGCCAGTAGTCTCCCCCGGGACTCAACCATTGGGCAGTTCTTC
TRBV30,TRBJ1-1,.,.,12,CAFGEGGGEAFF,TGTGCCTTCGGAGAGGGAGGGGGGGAAGCTTTCTTT
TRBV9,TRBJ2-5,.,.,16,CASSVEGRVDMGTQYF,TGTGCCAGCAGCGTAGAAGGGCGGGTCGATATGGGGACCCAGTACTTC
TRBV9,TRBJ1-2,TRBD1,.,14,CASSPGQGNYGYTF,TGTGCCAGCAGCCCGGGACAGGGGAACTATGGCTACACCTTC
TRBV19,TRBJ1-1,TRBD1,.,12,CASSTPGQGGFF,TGTGCCAGTAGTACTCCGGGACAGGGGGGATTCTTT
TRBV14,TRBJ1-6,.,.,15,CASSQGGRGNSPLHF,TGTGCCAGCAGCCAAGGGGGCAGGGGTAATTCACCCCTCCACTTT
TRBV18,TRBJ2-7,.,.,13,CASSTKQGGEQYF,TGTGCCAGCTCAACTAAACAGGGTGGAGAGCAGTACTTC
TRBV6-1,TRBJ2-3,.,few,12,CASRGVPDTQYF,TGTGCCAGCCGGGGAGTCCCAGATACGCAGTATTTT
TRBV2,TRBJ2-1,TRBD2,.,15,CASSVSSGYNNEQFF,TGTGCCAGCAGTGTTTCTAGCGGATATAACAATGAGCAGTTCTTC
TRBV5-4,TRBJ1-2,.,.,14,CASSLLGGDYGYTF,TGTGCCAGCAGCCTCCTTGGAGGTGACTATGGCTACACCTTC
TRBV10-3,TRBJ1-1,.,.,13,CAIRGQMNTEAFF,TGTGCCATCCGAGGACAGATGAACACTGAAGCTTTCTTT
TRBV5-1,TRBJ2-7,TRBD1,few,13,CASSSTGTYEQYF,TGCGCCAGCAGCTCGACAGGGACCTACGAGCAGTACTTC
TRBV21-1,TRBJ2-1,.,.,18,CASSTIMGGRGSRNEQFF,TGTGCCAGCAGCACCATTATGGGCGGGAGAGGCTCCCGCAATGAGCAGTTCTTC
TRBV5-4,TRBJ2-1,.,.,13,CASSTRGSNEQFF,TGTGCCAGCAGCACCCGAGGGAGCAATGAGCAGTTCTTC
TRBV5-4,TRBJ2-2,.,.,15,CASSLPGTNTGELFF,TGTGCCAGCAGCTTACCGGGAACGAACACCGGGGAGCTGTTTTTT
TRBV19,TRBJ2-5,.,.,15,CASRRVAGPQETQYF,TGTGCCAGTAGACGAGTAGCAGGGCCCCAAGAGACCCAGTACTTC
TRBV2,TRBJ2-3,TRBD1,.,14,CASSRTGGTDTQYF,TGTGCCAGCAGTCGAACAGGGGGCACAGATACGCAGTATTTT
TRBV29-1,TRBJ2-5,.,.,11,CSALEQETQYF,TGCAGCGCGTTGGAGCAAGAGACCCAGTACTTC
TRBV5-6,TRBJ2-7,TRBD2,.,15,CASSLVERERYEQYF,TGTGCCAGCAGCTTGGTGGAGCGGGAACGGTACGAGCAGTACTTC
TRBV7-3,TRBJ2-2,TRBD1,.,17,CASSSEGQGANTGELFF,TGTGCCAGCAGCTCAGAGGGACAGGGGGCGAACACCGGGGAGCTGTTTTTT
TRBV7-7,TRBJ2-1,TRBD1,.,14,CASSSAPGGNEQFF,TGTGCTAGCAGCTCAGCCCCAGGGGGCAATGAGCAGTTCTTC
TRBV12-5,TRBJ2-3,.,.,14,CASVLVGGSDTQYF,TGTGCTAGTGTCCTCGTGGGAGGCTCAGATACGCAGTATTTT
TRBV4-2,TRBJ2-5,TRBD1,.,17,CASSQTGQGAGQETQYF,TGTGCCAGCAGCCAGACTGGACAGGGGGCGGGTCAAGAGACCCAGTACTTC
TRBV5-1,TRBJ2-2,TRBD2,.,16,CASSLIAGANTGELFF,TGCGCCAGCAGCTTAATAGCGGGGGCGAACACCGGGGAGCTGTTTTTT
TRBV10-1,TRBJ2-2,TRBD2,.,14,CASKKSGGTGELFF,TGCGCCAGCAAAAAGAGCGGGGGGACCGGGGAGCTGTTTTTT
TRBV5-4,TRBJ2-7,TRBD1,.,14,CASSYRDRVYEQYF,TGTGCCAGCAGCTACCGGGACAGGGTCTACGAGCAGTACTTC
TRBV5-4,TRBJ2-3,TRBD1,.,14,CASSVQGATDTQYF,TGTGCCAGCAGTGTACAGGGGGCCACAGATACGCAGTATTTT
TRBV11-3,TRBJ1-2,.,once,13,CASSLKIGYGYTF,TGTGCCAGCAGCTTAAAAATCGGGTATGGCTACACCTTC
TRBV19,TRBJ2-4,.,.,14,CASRQGSSKNIQYF,TGTGCCAGTAGGCAGGGATCCTCCAAAAACATTCAGTACTTC
TRBV19,TRBJ1-4,.,.,14,CASSMVGGNEKLFF,TGTGCCAGTAGTATGGTAGGGGGTAATGAAAAACTGTTTTTT
TRBV30,TRBJ1-1,.,.,13,CAKRGGSDTEAFF,TGTGCAAAGAGGGGGGGCTCGGACACTGAAGCTTTCTTT
TRBV27,TRBJ2-7,TRBD1,.,15,CASSLRQGISYEQYF,TGTGCCAGCAGTCTCCGACAGGGGATCTCCTACGAGCAGTACTTC